The entry below describes one TCR beta chain. Assay used: immunoSEQ multiplex PCR; TCRdb lists only in-frame clones, some missing. The table shows more than 95,000 clones, with roughly nine tenths occurring only once. These data are taken from a study of T cell changes during pregnancy in multiple sclerosis. Trimming cost V 6 bases and J 6 bases; bases outside gene matches: 16. CDR3 size: 16 residues. Germline-derived CDR1 and CDR2 are ENHRY and SYGVKD. The chain couples TRBV10-3 to TRBJ2-7, with TRBD2 identical over 8 bases. The source material was peripheral blood, sampled after pregnancy. This TCR was recovered from a female donor with multiple sclerosis, enrolled in a pregnancy study. The CDR3 region is CAIRGFGTSGSLEQYF. CDR3 DNA: TGTGCCATCAGAGGATTCGGGACTAGTGGTTCTCTCGAGCAGTACTTC.